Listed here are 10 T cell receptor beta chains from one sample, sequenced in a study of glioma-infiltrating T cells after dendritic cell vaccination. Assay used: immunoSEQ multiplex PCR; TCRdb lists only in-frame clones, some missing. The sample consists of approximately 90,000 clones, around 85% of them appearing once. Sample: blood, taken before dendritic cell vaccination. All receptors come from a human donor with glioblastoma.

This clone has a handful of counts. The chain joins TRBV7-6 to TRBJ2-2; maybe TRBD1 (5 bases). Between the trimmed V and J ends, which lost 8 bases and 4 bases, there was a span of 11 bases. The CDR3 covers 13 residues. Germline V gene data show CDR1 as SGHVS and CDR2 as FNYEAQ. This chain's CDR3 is CASGKRGTGELFF. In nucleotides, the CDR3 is TGTGCCAGCGGTAAAAGGGGCACCGGGGAGCTGTTTTTT.

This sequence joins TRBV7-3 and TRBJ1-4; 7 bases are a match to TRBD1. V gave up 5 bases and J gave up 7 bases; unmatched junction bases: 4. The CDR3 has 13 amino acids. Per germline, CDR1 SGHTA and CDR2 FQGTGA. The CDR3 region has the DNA TGTGCCAGCAGCCTGAGACAGGGTGAAAAACTGTTTTTT. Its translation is CASSLRQGEKLFF.

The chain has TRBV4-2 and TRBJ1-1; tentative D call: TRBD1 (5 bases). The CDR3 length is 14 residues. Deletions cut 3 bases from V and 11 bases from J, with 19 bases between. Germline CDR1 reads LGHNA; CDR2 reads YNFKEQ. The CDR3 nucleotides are TGTGCCAGCAGCCAGGGGCAGGACCTTTCCGTGGCTTTCTTT. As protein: CASSQGQDLSVAFF.

For the CDR3, the DNA is TGCGCCAGCAGTAGGTTGGGACAGGGCTACGAGCAGTACTTC. It codes for CASSRLGQGYEQYF. This rearrangement joins TRBV10-2 to TRBJ2-7; TRBD1 agrees at 9 bases. Losses at the gene ends were 5 bases for V and 3 bases for J; bases not matched to a gene: 5. The CDR3 covers 14 residues. The germline V gene has CDR1 WSHSY and CDR2 SAAADI.

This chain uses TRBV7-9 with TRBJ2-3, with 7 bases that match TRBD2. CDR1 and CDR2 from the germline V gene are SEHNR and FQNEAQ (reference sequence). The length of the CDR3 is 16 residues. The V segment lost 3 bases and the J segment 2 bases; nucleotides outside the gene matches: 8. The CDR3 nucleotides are TGTGCCAGCAGCTTTAGGCCGGGACTAAACACAGATACGCAGTATTTT. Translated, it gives CASSFRPGLNTDTQYF.

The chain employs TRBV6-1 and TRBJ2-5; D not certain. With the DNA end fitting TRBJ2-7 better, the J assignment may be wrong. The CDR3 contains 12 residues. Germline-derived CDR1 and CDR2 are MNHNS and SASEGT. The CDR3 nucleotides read TGTGCCAGCAGTCCCCGCTCCTACGAGCAGTACTTC. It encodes CASSPRSYEQYF.

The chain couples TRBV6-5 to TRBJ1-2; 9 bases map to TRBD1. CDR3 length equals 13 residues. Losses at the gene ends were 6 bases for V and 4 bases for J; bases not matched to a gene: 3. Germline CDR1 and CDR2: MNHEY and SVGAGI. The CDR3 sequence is CASSQTGGYGYTF. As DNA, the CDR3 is TGTGCCAGCAGCCAGACAGGGGGCTATGGCTACACCTTC.

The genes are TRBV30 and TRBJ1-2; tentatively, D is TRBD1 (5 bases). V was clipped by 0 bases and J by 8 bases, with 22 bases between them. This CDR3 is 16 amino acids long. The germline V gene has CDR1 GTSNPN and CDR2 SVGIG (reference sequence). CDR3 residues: CAWSVRQRGREAGYTF. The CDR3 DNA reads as TGTGCCTGGAGTGTACGGCAGCGGGGCAGGGAAGCGGGCTACACCTTC.

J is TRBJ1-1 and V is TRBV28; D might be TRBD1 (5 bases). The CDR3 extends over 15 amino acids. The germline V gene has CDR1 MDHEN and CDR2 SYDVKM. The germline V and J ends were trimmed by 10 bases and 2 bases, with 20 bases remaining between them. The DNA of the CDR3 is TGTGCCATCACGATGGGGGGGGTAATTAACACTGAAGCTTTCTTT. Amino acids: CAITMGGVINTEAFF.

The chain's CDR3 is CASSSTLHNNYGYTF. The CDR3, as DNA: TGTGCCAGCAGCTCGACACTTCACAATAACTATGGCTACACCTTC. The chain couples TRBV7-8 to TRBJ1-2; D ambiguous. Looked up from germline, CDR1 is SGHVS and CDR2 is FQNEAQ. The CDR3 length is 15 residues. V lost 4 bases and J 1 base, leaving 13 bases between the germline ends.